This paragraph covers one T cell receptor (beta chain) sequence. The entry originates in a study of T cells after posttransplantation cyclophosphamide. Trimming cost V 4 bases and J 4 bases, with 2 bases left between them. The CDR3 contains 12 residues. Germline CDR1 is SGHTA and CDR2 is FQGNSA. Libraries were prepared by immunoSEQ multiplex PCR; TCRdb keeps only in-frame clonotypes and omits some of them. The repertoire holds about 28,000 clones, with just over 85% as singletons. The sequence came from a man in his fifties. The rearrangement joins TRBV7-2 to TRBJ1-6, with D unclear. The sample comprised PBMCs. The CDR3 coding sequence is TGTGCCAGCAGCTCATATAATTCACCCCTCCACTTT. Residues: CASSSYNSPLHF.